This T cell receptor beta chain was obtained from a study of cutaneous CD30+ T cell lymphoproliferative disorder and hepatitis E (dated by TCRdb to between 2018 and 2020). Receptor amplification or capture employed the immunoSEQ multiplex PCR assay. What TCRdb holds here is the immuneACCESS table cut down to in-frame rearrangements. Part of the clones is not present; checked against another copy, under half of the missing clones reflect an unresolved V gene, and the others are unexplained. For this sample there are more than 6,500 clones; 65% to 75% appear just once. More than 0.95% of the sample belongs to the ten largest clones. CDR1 and CDR2, per the germline V gene, are MNHEY and SVGAGI. The CDR3 sequence holds 14 residues, the cysteine and phenylalanine included. The entry retains the CDR3 DNA only, 42 bases that are in frame from base 1. At the junction V is shortened by 6 bases and J by 3 bases, with 11 bases in between.

This clone was seen only a few times. Its specific antigen is unknown. One base away there is no much larger clone; base qualities are not given. The source of this sequence is a human donor with a cutaneous T cell lymphoproliferative disorder associated with hepatitis E virus. The rearrangement joined TRBV6-5 to TRBJ1-4, with TRBD1 as a weak D call on 5 bases. The sample comprised blood. The CDR3 protein: CASSRGVPNEKLFF. The sequenced DNA is TGTGCCAGCAGCCGAGGGGTCCCTAATGAAAAACTGTTTTTT.